Following are 15 T cell receptor beta chains from one sample sequenced in a study of Ad26.COV2.S vaccination and SARS-CoV-2 variants (dated by TCRdb to the early 2020s). The library was produced with the immunoSEQ multiplex PCR assay. TCRdb re-hosts the immuneACCESS table, in-frame sequences only. Its copies lack some clones; in the studies checked, an unresolved V gene accounts for under half of them, and the cause for the rest is not known. The sample table lists roughly 420,000 clones, roughly 90% of them with a count of one. The top ten constitute 3.5% to 4% of the sample. This sample's treatment or condition label indicates: some 20 received Ad26.COV2.S at low or high dose, single or two shots; roughly five received placebo; per-sample allocation not given. For vaccine and placebo recipients, repertoires were sequenced using samples collected on day 63 after the first injection. Sequenced material: peripheral blood, taken in a trial of Ad26.COV2.S vaccine versus placebo. The receptors originated from a person aged 18-60 years who received the Ad26.COV2.S COVID-19 vaccine or a placebo.

CDR3 in DNA: TGTGCCAGCAGTTCCCGGGGACAGATTAATGAAAAACTGTTTTTT. Encoded protein: CASSSRGQINEKLFF. This rearrangement joins TRBV28 to TRBJ1-4, with 7 bases identical to TRBD1. The CDR3 is 15 amino acids. Germline values: CDR1 MDHEN, CDR2 SYDVKM. V shed 4 bases, J shed 4 bases, and the junction held 6 bases outside the gene matches.

This clone was seen once. The CDR3 coding sequence is TGTGCCTGGAGTAAAGCTTTTAACTATGGCTACACCTTC. Protein: CAWSKAFNYGYTF. The chain carries TRBV30 and TRBJ1-2; no reliable D call. From germline, CDR1 is GTSNPN and CDR2 SVGIG (reference sequence). The CDR3 has 13 amino acids. V was pared by 2 bases and J by 1 base, with 8 bases between.

The genes are TRBV2 and TRBJ1-4; 9 bases line up with TRBD1. Trimming removed 8 bases from V and 8 bases from J; junction bases left unmatched: 6. This CDR3 contains 13 residues. Germline lookup yields CDR1 SNHLY and CDR2 FYNNEI. CDR3 nucleotides: TGTGCCAGCCGCCGGACAGGGGAGGAAAAACTGTTTTTT. Protein: CASRRTGEEKLFF.

The chain is built from TRBV13 and TRBJ1-4; tentatively, D is TRBD1 (6 bases). CDR3 length equals 18 residues. Germline CDR1 PRHDT, CDR2 FYEKMQ (reference sequence). V lost 4 bases and J 4 bases, leaving 22 bases between the germline ends. CDR3 in DNA: TGTGCCAGCAGCTCGGTGGGACACCGGGAAATATTTAATGAAAAACTGTTTTTT. It codes for CASSSVGHREIFNEKLFF.

V usage is TRBV28 and J usage is TRBJ1-1; maybe TRBD1 (5 bases). The CDR3 spans 15 residues. Germline V gene lookup returns CDR1 MDHEN and CDR2 SYDVKM. V was cut by 3 bases and J by 5 bases, with 16 bases left in between. The CDR3 region has the DNA TGTGCCAGCAGTTTCGGTGGGCAGGGACTTACTGAAGCTTTCTTT. Amino acids: CASSFGGQGLTEAFF.

The chain couples TRBV9 to TRBJ2-7; D might be TRBD1 or TRBD2, each matching 6 bases. Trimming shortened V by 4 bases and J by 2 bases, and 13 bases separated the two germline ends. Germline V CDR1 and CDR2: SGDLS, YYNGEE. This CDR3 region has 14 residues. CDR3 DNA sequence: TGTGCCAGCAGCACAGAGGAGGGGGCCTACGAGCAGTACTTC. It translates to CASSTEEGAYEQYF.

Only one count was recorded for this clone. The chain recombines TRBV7-3 with TRBJ1-4; D not resolved. The V gene lost 5 bases and the J gene lost 8 bases, with 12 bases spanning the gap. The CDR3 covers 13 residues. Germline V lookup: CDR1 SGHTA, CDR2 FQGTGA. The CDR3 region has the DNA TGTGCCAGCAGCCCTGGGCCCCGGGAAAAACTGTTTTTT. Translated: CASSPGPREKLFF.

CDR3 residues: CASSFGSGRANYGYTF. CDR3 bases: TGTGCCAGCAGCTTCGGCTCGGGCAGGGCTAACTATGGCTACACCTTC. The V and J genes are TRBV27 and TRBJ1-2; perhaps TRBD1 as D (5 bases). The CDR3 has 16 amino acids. V lost 6 bases and J 0 bases, leaving 17 bases between the germline ends. Germline V CDR1 and CDR2: MNHEY, SMNVEV (reference sequence).

The J gene is TRBJ1-6, the V gene TRBV19; possible D gene TRBD1, 5 bases. Trimming removed 5 bases at V and 7 bases at J, with 12 bases between. Germline-derived CDR1 and CDR2 are LNHDA and SQIVND (reference sequence). The CDR3 extends over 14 amino acids. CDR3 bases: TGTGCCAGTAGTGGGACCGGCTCGAATTCACCCCTCCACTTT. Translating gives CASSGTGSNSPLHF. Drawing the rest from reference TRBV19 and TRBJ1-6, the complete variable domain is DGGITQSPKYLFRKEGQNVTLSCEQNLNHDAMYWYRQDPGQGLRLIYYSQIVNDFQKGDIAEGYSVSREKKESFPLTVTSAQKNPTAFYLCASSGTGSNSPLHFGNGTRLTVT.

The rearrangement links TRBV5-6 to TRBJ1-2; D not certain. V lost 0 bases, J lost 2 bases, and 11 bases lay in between. Germline assignment: CDR1 SGHDT and CDR2 YYEEEE. The CDR3 has 15 amino acids. The CDR3 sequence is CASSLVRNRNYGYTF. For the CDR3, the DNA is TGTGCCAGCAGCTTGGTGCGGAATAGGAACTATGGCTACACCTTC.

The chain links TRBV5-5 to TRBJ2-2; 9 positions match TRBD1. V lost 3 bases and J lost 1; bases outside the gene matches: 10. The CDR3 sequence is 18 residues long. From germline, CDR1 is SGHKS and CDR2 YYEKEE (reference sequence). The CDR3 region has the DNA TGTGCCAGCAGCTCTGTTTTGGGACAGGGAAGGAACACCGGGGAGCTGTTTTTT. It codes for CASSSVLGQGRNTGELFF.

This chain uses TRBV4-1 with TRBJ1-2, with 8 bases lining up with TRBD1. Germline CDR1 is MGHRA and CDR2 is YSYEKL. The CDR3 covers 14 residues. After removal of 4 bases from V and 3 bases from J, the junction contained 4 bases not matched to a gene. The CDR3 coding sequence is TGCGCCAGCAGCCCCCTGGACAGGGACTATGGCTACACCTTC. Protein sequence: CASSPLDRDYGYTF.

The chain recombines TRBV7-2 with TRBJ2-2; the D gene is possibly TRBD1 (6 bases). CDR1 and CDR2 (germline): SGHTA, FQGNSA. Trimming stripped 7 bases from V and 8 bases from J, with 14 bases between. This CDR3 region has 13 residues. The CDR3 is CASTPRGEGELFF. The CDR3 DNA reads as TGTGCCAGCACCCCCAGGGGAGAGGGGGAGCTGTTTTTT. The whole variable domain, filled in from reference TRBV7-2 and TRBJ2-2, reads GAGVSQSPSNKVTEKGKDVELRCDPISGHTALYWYRQSLGQGLEFLIYFQGNSAPDKSGLPSDRFSAERTGGSVSTLTIQRTQQEDSAVYLCASTPRGEGELFFGEGSRLTVL.

This clone was observed a few times. The chain combines TRBV15 with TRBJ1-1, with D perhaps matching TRBD1 (5 bases). V dropped 5 bases and J dropped 6 bases, with 19 bases sitting between them. Germline V gene data show CDR1 as LNHNV and CDR2 as YYDKDF (reference sequence). This CDR3 comprises 15 residues. DNA for the CDR3: TGTGCCACCAGCCAGGGAGACGGTACAGGTCCTGAAGCTTTCTTT. This translates into CATSQGDGTGPEAFF.

Remarks on this clone: A junction boundary mismatches the germline segment, possibly from a read error. In nucleotides, the CDR3 is TGTGCGAGTACCTTTAATGAAAAACTGTTTTTT. Translated, it gives CASTFNEKLFF. V and J are TRBV19 and TRBJ1-4, with D unresolved. This CDR3 contains 11 residues. Germline CDR1 is LNHDA and CDR2 is SQIVND (reference sequence). The variable domain in full, completed from reference TRBV19 and TRBJ1-4, reads DGGITQSPKYLFRKEGQNVTLSCEQNLNHDAMYWYRQDPGQGLRLIYYSQIVNDFQKGDIAEGYSVSREKKESFPLTVTSAQKNPTAFYLCASTFNEKLFFGSGTQLSVL.